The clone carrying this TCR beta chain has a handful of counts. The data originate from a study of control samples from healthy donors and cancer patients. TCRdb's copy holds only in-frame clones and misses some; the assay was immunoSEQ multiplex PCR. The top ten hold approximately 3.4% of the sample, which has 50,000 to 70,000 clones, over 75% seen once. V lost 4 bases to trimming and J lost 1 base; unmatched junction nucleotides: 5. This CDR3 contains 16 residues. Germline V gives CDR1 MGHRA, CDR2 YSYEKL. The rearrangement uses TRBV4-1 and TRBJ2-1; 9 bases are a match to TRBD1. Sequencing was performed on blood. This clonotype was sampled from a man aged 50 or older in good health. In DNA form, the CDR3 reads TGCGCCAGCAGCCCGGGACAGGGTCTTTCCTACAATGAGCAGTTCTTC. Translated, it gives CASSPGQGLSYNEQFF.